This paragraph reports one T cell receptor (beta chain). The length of the CDR3 is 15 residues. Germline V gene lookup returns CDR1 SGHTA and CDR2 FQGTGA. Between the trimmed V and J ends, which lost 1 base and 2 bases, there was a span of 6 bases. 13 Jbeta primers and 60 Vbeta primers were used for the PCR. Sequencing was performed with immunoSEQ multiplex PCR; in TCRdb, only in-frame clones are kept and a portion is missing. Its clone listing holds about 41,000 clones. These data are taken from a study of cytomegalovirus exposure and HLA in healthy donors. This sequence originates from a man aged 30-40 years in good health and CMV-seronegative. This chain connects TRBV7-3 to TRBJ2-6, with D tentatively TRBD1 (6 bases). Sample: PBMCs. CDR3 loop: CASSLNRAGANVLTF. Here the CDR3 DNA reads TGTGCCAGCAGCTTAAACAGGGCTGGGGCCAACGTCCTGACTTTC.